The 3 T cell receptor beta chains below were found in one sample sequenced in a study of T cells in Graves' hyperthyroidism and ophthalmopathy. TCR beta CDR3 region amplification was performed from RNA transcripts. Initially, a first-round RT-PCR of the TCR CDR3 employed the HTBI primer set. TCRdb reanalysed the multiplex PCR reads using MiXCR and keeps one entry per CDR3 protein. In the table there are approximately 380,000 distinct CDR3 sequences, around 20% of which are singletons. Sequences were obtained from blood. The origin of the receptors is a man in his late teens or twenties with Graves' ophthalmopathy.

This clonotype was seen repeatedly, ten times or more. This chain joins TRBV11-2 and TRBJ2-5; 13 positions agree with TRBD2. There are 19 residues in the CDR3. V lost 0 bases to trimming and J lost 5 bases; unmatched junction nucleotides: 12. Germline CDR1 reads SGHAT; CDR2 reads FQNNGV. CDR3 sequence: CASSLDDWKLAGGPETQYF. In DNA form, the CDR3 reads TGTGCCAGCAGCTTAGATGACTGGAAACTAGCGGGGGGGCCGGAGACCCAGTACTTC.

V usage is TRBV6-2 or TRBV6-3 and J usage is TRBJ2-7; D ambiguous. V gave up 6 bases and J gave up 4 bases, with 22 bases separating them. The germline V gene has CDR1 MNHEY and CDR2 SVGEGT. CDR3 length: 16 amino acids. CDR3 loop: CASSDRDLGLRYEQYF. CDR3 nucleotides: TGTGCCAGCAGCGATCGTGATTTGGGCCTCCGATACGAGCAGTACTTC.

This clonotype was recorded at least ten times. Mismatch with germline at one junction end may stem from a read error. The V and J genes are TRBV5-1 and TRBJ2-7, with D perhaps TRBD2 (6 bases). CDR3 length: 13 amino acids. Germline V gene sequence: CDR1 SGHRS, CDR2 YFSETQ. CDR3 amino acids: CASSSGLAYEQYF. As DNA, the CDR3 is TGTGCCAGCAGTTCGGGACTGGCCTACGAGCAGTACTTC.